A single sample is the source of the 27 T cell receptor beta chains below, sequenced in a study of T cell repertoires in cytomegalovirus infection. Their antigen targets remain unknown. TCRdb used MiXCR to reprocess the reads, holding one entry per CDR3 protein. The sample holds about 900,000 distinct CDR3 sequences, 30% to 40% seen once. This material consisted of cultured CD8+ T cells from PBMCs, taken from culture after CMV antigen stimulation. The receptors come from a human donor in good health (CMV status not recorded). Some clones in this sample may be carry-over from other donors' samples.

The sample holds one count of this clonotype. The rearrangement joins TRBV7-9 to TRBJ1-1, with TRBD1 as a possible D gene (6 bases). Germline V gene lookup returns CDR1 SEHNR and CDR2 FQNEAQ (reference sequence). The CDR3 runs to 14 residues. V was pared by 8 bases and J by 6 bases, with 19 bases between. The CDR3 loop is CASFQDSFYAEAFF. CDR3 DNA sequence: TGTGCCAGCTTTCAGGACAGTTTTTACGCTGAAGCTTTCTTT.

This clonotype occurred a few times. V and J are TRBV6-2 or TRBV6-3 and TRBJ2-2; the match to TRBD1 covers 7 bases. The CDR3 has 19 amino acids. V lost 2 bases to trimming and J lost 0 bases; unmatched junction nucleotides: 12. Germline loops: CDR1 MNHEY, CDR2 SVGEGT. This CDR3 reads CASSYGDRVLAPNTGELFF. The DNA of the CDR3 is TGTGCCAGCAGTTACGGTGACAGGGTCCTAGCCCCGAACACCGGGGAGCTGTTTTTT.

The chain carries TRBV7-9 and TRBJ2-2, with TRBD1 identical over 12 bases. V shed 1 base and J 5 bases; nucleotides not matched to a gene: 5. The germline V gene encodes CDR1 SEHNR and CDR2 FQNEAQ (reference sequence). The CDR3 has 17 residues. This CDR3 reads CASSLEGQGARTGELFF. The CDR3 DNA reads TGTGCCAGCAGCTTAGAGGGACAGGGGGCAAGGACCGGGGAGCTGTTTTTT.

This chain uses TRBV6-2 or TRBV6-3 with TRBJ2-1, with D unresolved. CDR3 length: 12 residues. CDR1 and CDR2 (germline): MNHEY, SVGEGT. Between the trimmed V and J ends, which lost 2 bases and 6 bases, there was a span of 5 bases. As DNA, the CDR3 is TGTGCCAGCAGTTACGAGAGCAATGAGCAGTTCTTC. Its translation is CASSYESNEQFF.

V and J are TRBV28 and TRBJ2-1, with 8 bases that match TRBD1. J lost 6 bases, V lost 9 bases, and 10 bases had no gene match. Germline assignment: CDR1 MDHEN and CDR2 SYDVKM. The CDR3 has 14 amino acids. In DNA form, the CDR3 reads TGTGCCAGTCAGCTTGGGACAGGACCCAATGAGCAGTTCTTC. It is translated as CASQLGTGPNEQFF.

The sample holds many counts of this clonotype. This chain uses TRBV11-2 with TRBJ1-1, with TRBD1 identical over 9 bases. V was clipped by 1 base and J by 10 bases; unmatched bases: 13. The germline V gene has CDR1 SGHAT and CDR2 FQNNGV. This CDR3 contains 16 residues. CDR3 in amino acids: CASSLVTGGARSGAFF. CDR3 coding DNA: TGTGCCAGCAGCTTAGTTACAGGGGGCGCGAGGTCCGGAGCTTTCTTT.

The gene calls are TRBV4-2 and TRBJ2-5; D could derive from TRBD1 or TRBD2 (5 bases each). The CDR3 totals 17 residues. V was cut by 4 bases and J by 4 bases, with 22 bases left in between. Germline V gene lookup returns CDR1 LGHNA and CDR2 YNFKEQ. The CDR3 DNA follows: TGTGCCAGCAGCCTTCACACGGGACGGGATTTTGGAGAGACCCAGTACTTC. This gives the protein CASSLHTGRDFGETQYF.

This clonotype was observed once. Mismatch with germline at one junction end may stem from a read error. The chain couples TRBV7-8 to TRBJ2-5, with 8 nucleotides matching TRBD2. This CDR3 has 16 residues. Germline CDR1 reads SGHVS; CDR2 reads FQNEAQ. This CDR3 reads CASSLLPGGDLRTLYF. In nucleotides, the CDR3 is TGTGCCAGCAGCTTATTGCCGGGGGGGGATCTAAGGACCCTGTACTTC.

The DNA of the CDR3 is TGCAGTGCTAGGCTTTGGCGGTTAACGCAGTATTTT. Translated: CSARLWRLTQYF. The chain carries TRBV20-1 and TRBJ2-3; no reliable D call. Germline CDR1 is DFQATT and CDR2 is SNEGSKA (reference sequence). The CDR3 sequence is 12 residues long. V lost 3 bases and J 9 bases, leaving 13 bases between the germline ends.

In this sample, this clonotype turned up a few times. This chain links TRBV7-8 with TRBJ2-4; 7 nucleotides match TRBD1. Trimming at V came to 5 bases and at J to 0 bases, leaving 7 bases not matched to a gene. Germline values: CDR1 SGHVS, CDR2 FQNEAQ. CDR3 length: 16 residues. This CDR3 reads CASSPRTGLAKNIQYF. The CDR3 DNA reads as TGTGCCAGCAGCCCAAGGACAGGACTAGCCAAAAACATTCAGTACTTC.

The J gene is TRBJ2-1, the V gene TRBV11-2; 8 bases match TRBD2. V shed 7 bases and J 5 bases; nucleotides not matched to a gene: 7. The CDR3 totals 14 residues. The germline V gene has CDR1 SGHAT and CDR2 FQNNGV. The CDR3 sequence: CASIAGGGDNEQFF. Here the CDR3 DNA reads TGTGCCAGCATCGCCGGGGGGGGGGACAATGAGCAGTTCTTC.

The chain is built from TRBV6-6 and TRBJ2-7; 8 nucleotides match TRBD1. Trimming at V came to 4 bases and at J to 2 bases, leaving 4 bases not matched to a gene. The V gene's germline CDR1 is MNHNY and CDR2 SVGAGI (reference sequence). The length of the CDR3 is 14 residues. The CDR3: CASSFNRGTYEQYV. In DNA, the CDR3 is TGTGCCAGCAGTTTTAACAGGGGGACCTACGAGCAGTACGTC.

This clonotype was seen a few times. This chain uses TRBV2 with TRBJ2-3; 9 positions agree with TRBD1. With V trimmed by 6 bases and J by 5 bases, 3 bases remained unmatched. This CDR3 contains 13 residues. Germline lookup yields CDR1 SNHLY and CDR2 FYNNEI. The CDR3 sequence: CASRDRGKDTQYF. The CDR3 nucleotides read TGTGCCAGCAGGGACAGGGGTAAAGATACGCAGTATTTT.

This clonotype was recorded many times. The chain employs TRBV7-6 and TRBJ2-3; D tentatively reads TRBD1 or TRBD2 (5 bases each). Trimming took off 5 bases at V and 3 bases at J, with 12 bases between the two ends. The length of the CDR3 is 14 residues. The V gene's germline CDR1 is SGHVS and CDR2 FNYEAQ. Here the CDR3 reads CASSGGLGTDTQYF. CDR3 sequence (DNA): TGTGCCAGCAGCGGGGGTCTAGGGACAGATACGCAGTATTTT. Full variable domain (rest looked up from reference TRBV7-6 and TRBJ2-3): GAGVSQSPRYKVTKRGQDVALRCDPISGHVSLYWYRQALGQGPEFLTYFNYEAQQDKSGLPNDRFSAERPEGSISTLTIQRTEQRDSAMYRCASSGGLGTDTQYFGPGTRLTVL.

This clonotype was counted a few times. The gene calls are TRBV4-2 and TRBJ2-1, with D maybe TRBD2 (5 bases). This CDR3 spans 15 amino acids. Germline-derived CDR1 and CDR2 are LGHNA and YNFKEQ. Trimming pared 0 bases from V and 3 bases from J, leaving 9 bases between. CDR3 in DNA: TGTGCCAGCAGCCAAGATCCGGGGTTCTACAATGAGCAGTTCTTC. Its translation: CASSQDPGFYNEQFF.

There are a few counts of this clonotype. The chain couples TRBV27 to TRBJ2-5; TRBD1 aligns across 7 bases. CDR3 length equals 14 residues. CDR1 and CDR2 (germline): MNHEY, SMNVEV (reference sequence). After removal of 4 bases from V and 2 bases from J, the junction contained 4 bases not matched to a gene. The CDR3 DNA follows: TGTGCCAGCAGTTCCGGGGACAGACAAGAGACCCAGTACTTC. This codes for CASSSGDRQETQYF.

The chain recombines TRBV19 with TRBJ2-2; D ambiguous. V was clipped by 6 bases and J by 4 bases, with 18 bases between them. The CDR3 covers 16 residues. Germline V lookup: CDR1 LNHDA, CDR2 SQIVND (reference sequence). In nucleotides, the CDR3 is TGTGCCAGTAGGCCCCTCGAGATGGGGTTCACCGGGGAGCTGTTTTTT. This codes for CASRPLEMGFTGELFF. Full variable domain (remainder filled in from reference TRBV19 and TRBJ2-2): DGGITQSPKYLFRKEGQNVTLSCEQNLNHDAMYWYRQDPGQGLRLIYYSQIVNDFQKGDIAEGYSVSREKKESFPLTVTSAQKNPTAFYLCASRPLEMGFTGELFFGEGSRLTVL.

V usage is TRBV27 and J usage is TRBJ1-5, with D possibly matching TRBD1 (5 bases). CDR1 and CDR2 from the germline V gene are MNHEY and SMNVEV (reference sequence). The CDR3 totals 15 residues. Trimming pared 1 base from V and 1 base from J, leaving 8 bases between. The CDR3 reads CASSLYWGSNQPQHF. The CDR3 DNA is TGTGCCAGCAGTTTATATTGGGGGAGCAATCAGCCCCAGCATTTT.

In the case of this clonotype: At one end the junction does not follow the germline gene, possibly because of a read error. V is TRBV11-1 and J is TRBJ2-2; no definite D call. The CDR3 is 15 residues long. Germline V gives CDR1 SGHAT, CDR2 FQDESV (reference sequence). CDR3 sequence (DNA): TGTGCCAACAGCTTATTTTCCGGTTGGACCGGGGAGCTGTTTTTT. Its protein product is CANSLFSGWTGELFF.

In this sample, this clonotype turned up many times. The rearrangement links TRBV7-2 to TRBJ2-1; possibly TRBD1 for D (5 bases). Germline V gene sequence: CDR1 SGHTA, CDR2 FQGNSA. The CDR3 totals 17 residues. Trimming stripped 6 bases from V and 0 bases from J, with 18 bases between. This CDR3 is CASSRMAATVSYNEQFF. In DNA form, the CDR3 reads TGTGCCAGCAGTCGTATGGCGGCGACAGTCTCCTACAATGAGCAGTTCTTC. Supplemented by reference TRBV7-2 and TRBJ2-1, the full variable domain reads GAGVSQSPSNKVTEKGKDVELRCDPISGHTALYWYRQSLGQGLEFLIYFQGNSAPDKSGLPSDRFSAERTGGSVSTLTIQRTQQEDSAVYLCASSRMAATVSYNEQFFGPGTRLTVL.

This clonotype was picked up a small number of times. The V gene is TRBV19, the J gene TRBJ2-7, with 7 bases matching TRBD2. This CDR3 has 15 residues. The ends lost 3 bases at V and 0 bases at J; junction bases unmatched: 5. Germline-derived CDR1 and CDR2 are LNHDA and SQIVND (reference sequence). CDR3 protein: CASSIEASGSYEQYF. The CDR3 DNA is TGTGCCAGTAGTATCGAGGCTAGCGGCTCCTACGAGCAGTACTTC.

There are a few counts of this clonotype. This chain joins TRBV3-1 and TRBJ2-3, with 12 positions matching TRBD2. With V trimmed by 3 bases and J by 7 bases, 14 bases remained unmatched. This CDR3 region has 18 residues. Germline V gene lookup returns CDR1 LGHDT and CDR2 YNNKEL (reference sequence). The CDR3 region has the DNA TGTGCCAGCAGCCATATCATGGCTCGGACTAGCGGGGAACATACGCAGTATTTT. It specifies CASSHIMARTSGEHTQYF.

This clonotype has just a few counts. The chain recombines TRBV11-2 with TRBJ2-5, with D perhaps assigned TRBD1 or TRBD2 (6 bases each). CDR3 length: 16 amino acids. Trimming cost V 5 bases and J 1 base, with 17 bases left between them. Looked up from germline, CDR1 is SGHAT and CDR2 is FQNNGV. The CDR3 spells CASSDASQGGQETQYF. CDR3 DNA: TGTGCCAGCAGCGACGCGTCACAGGGAGGCCAAGAGACCCAGTACTTC. Together with reference TRBV11-2 and TRBJ2-5, the CDR3 gives the full variable domain: EAGVAQSPRYKIIEKRQSVAFWCNPISGHATLYWYQQILGQGPKLLIQFQNNGVVDDSQLPKDRFSAERLKGVDSTLKIQPAKLEDSAVYLCASSDASQGGQETQYFGPGTRLLVL.

Worth noting for this clonotype: A far larger clone is off by one base, so a read error is likely. The rearrangement joins TRBV6-5 to TRBJ2-1; 8 nucleotides line up with TRBD2. Germline CDR1 is MNHEY and CDR2 is SVGAGI. The CDR3 has 15 residues. Germline trimming cut 6 bases from V and 4 bases from J; bases unmatched to any gene: 8. The CDR3 reads CASSPGTRGYNEQFF. Here the CDR3 DNA reads TGTGCCAGCAGCCCCGGGACTAGAGGATACAATGAGCAGTTCTTC.

The J gene is TRBJ1-2, the V gene TRBV29-1; D is ambiguous. CDR1 and CDR2 (germline): SQVTM, ANQGSEA. With 6 bases removed from V and 13 bases from J, the gap between germline ends came to 15 bases. The CDR3 sequence is 10 residues long. DNA of the CDR3: TGCAGCGTGCCAGACCGAGGAGGCACCTTC. The encoded protein is CSVPDRGGTF. Complete variable domain (other parts from reference TRBV29-1 and TRBJ1-2): SAVISQKPSRDICQRGTSLTIQCQVDSQVTMMFWYRQQPGQSLTLIATANQGSEATYESGFVIDKFPISRPNLTFSTLTVSNMSPEDSSIYLCSVPDRGGTFGSGTRLTVV.

The chain combines TRBV4-3 with TRBJ2-6; 7 nucleotides match TRBD1. In germline, CDR1 is LGHNA, CDR2 YSLEER. V lost 1 base and J lost 0; bases outside the gene matches: 3. The CDR3 covers 17 residues. CDR3 in amino acids: CASSQGTGTSGANVLTF. CDR3 coding DNA: TGCGCCAGCAGCCAAGGGACAGGAACCTCTGGGGCCAACGTCCTGACTTTC.

This clonotype was counted only a few times. The chain recombines TRBV27 with TRBJ2-1; D not resolved. CDR1 MNHEY and CDR2 SMNVEV come from the germline V gene (reference sequence). The CDR3 is made up of 12 amino acids. V lost 5 bases and J lost 10, with 12 bases in between. The CDR3 loop is CASSRPSREQFF. The CDR3 DNA follows: TGTGCCAGCAGTCGCCCATCGCGGGAGCAGTTCTTC.